This T cell receptor (beta chain) was sequenced for a study of shared clonotypes between healthy human individuals. Study-wide results and limits: What limited the represented genetic and exposure-history diversity was the small number of donors.

The unsorted samples had approximately 90 million PBMCs used for genomic DNA. As concerns this clone: What it binds is unknown.

Trimming cost V 7 bases and J 5 bases, with 12 bases left between them. The CDR3 sequence is 12 residues long. Germline V gene data show CDR1 as SQVTM and CDR2 as ANQGSEA. This was a deep-level run. This table comes from immunoSEQ multiplex PCR, and its TCRdb copy is limited to in-frame clones, with some not included. The sample yields about 470,000 clones, about 76% seen once. The sample consisted of PBMCs. This sequence was found in a woman in her forties in good health. Some clones in this sample may be carry-over from other donors' samples. The J gene is TRBJ2-1, the V gene TRBV29-1; D perhaps matches TRBD2 (6 bases). CDR3 in amino acids: CSGGTPDNEQFF. As DNA, the CDR3 is TGCAGCGGCGGGACTCCTGACAATGAGCAGTTCTTC.